Included here is one TCR beta chain sequence, with context. Antigen: not known. Each TCR beta library was made by quantitative 5'-RACE that incorporated molecular barcodes. One entry per CDR3 protein results from TCRdb running MiXCR on the 5' RACE reads. The profile shows 330,000 or so distinct CDR3 sequences, 6.5% to 10% of them singletons. The CDR3 contains 16 residues. The ends were cut back, 0 bases at V and 6 bases at J, with 18 bases in the middle. Germline CDR1 DFQATT, CDR2 SNEGSKA (reference sequence). The sample is drawn from a study of CD8 T cells in ankylosing spondylitis. Study results and limitations: CD8+ cells made up the disease-linked clones, which were relatively rare in peripheral blood. Earlier authors reported some of these motif variants in reactive arthritis synovial fluid and blood. What appeared characteristic of ankylosing spondylitis blood was a TCR beta motif of about eight highly homologous variants.

This TCR was recovered from a male donor with ankylosing spondylitis. The sequencing sample was made of blood, either unsorted or a sorted T cell fraction (not recorded which). J is TRBJ2-1 and V is TRBV20-1; tentatively, D is TRBD2 (5 bases). This CDR3 reads CSARDFKRSVLNEQFF. The CDR3 DNA is TGCAGTGCTAGAGATTTTAAGCGGTCCGTTCTCAATGAGCAGTTCTTC.